The clone carrying this T cell receptor beta chain was seen only once. The CDR3 loop spans 16 amino acids. With V trimmed by 4 bases and J by 4 bases, 8 bases remained unmatched. Germline-derived CDR1 and CDR2 are LNHDA and SQIVND (reference sequence). This sample stems from a study of blood T cell repertoires in COVID-19. Measured with immunoSEQ multiplex PCR; TCRdb has only the in-frame clones, and not every one. The sample has 110,000 or so clones; around 80% are singletons. The genes are TRBV19 and TRBJ1-4; 8 bases fit TRBD1. The clonotype originates from a woman older than 75 with active or convalescent COVID-19. The sequenced material came from peripheral blood. The CDR3 bases are TGTGCCAGTAGTACGGACAGGGTGGGAATTAATGAAAAACTGTTTTTT. Its protein product is CASSTDRVGINEKLFF. Full variable domain (outside the CDR3, taken from reference TRBV19 and TRBJ1-4): DGGITQSPKYLFRKEGQNVTLSCEQNLNHDAMYWYRQDPGQGLRLIYYSQIVNDFQKGDIAEGYSVSREKKESFPLTVTSAQKNPTAFYLCASSTDRVGINEKLFFGSGTQLSVL.